This TCR beta chain was identified during a study of monozygotic twins with cystic fibrosis. Overall study context: Libraries were built from around 2.8 micrograms of fragmented DNA using approximately 16 PCR cycles.

The study, taken as a whole, reports: Monozygotic CF twin pairs shared significantly more nucleotide-identical clonotypes than unrelated CF individuals did.

To note about this clone: As yet, its antigen is unknown.

Generated by immunoSEQ multiplex PCR, the TCRdb table keeps only in-frame clones and is missing some. The repertoire consists of over 20,000 clones, with roughly 90% occurring once and the leading ten covering roughly 0.3%. The V gene end was trimmed by 6 bases and the J gene end by 4 bases; junction bases not matched to a gene: 5. This CDR3 has 13 amino acids. The germline V gene has CDR1 MNHEY and CDR2 SMNVEV (reference sequence). The rearrangement uses TRBV27 and TRBJ1-2; 7 nucleotides match TRBD1. The receptor was isolated from a girl aged 2-10 years with cystic fibrosis. Sequences were obtained from blood. The CDR3 region is CASRLTGTYGYTF. CDR3 nucleotides: TGTGCCAGCAGACTGACAGGGACCTATGGCTACACCTTC.